What follows are 2 T cell receptor beta chains derived from one specimen sequenced in a study of breast tumors, draining lymph nodes, adjacent tissues (dated by TCRdb to 2016 to 2018). The method was multiplex PCR. The sample was run on an Illumina HiSeq 2000. Clones were called with MiXCR by TCRdb after fastp trimmed the public reads at Q25, and only in-frame beta chains were retained. Rows with one shared CDR3 protein collapse into an entry with the most common genes and DNA. Present in this sample are tens of thousands of distinct CDR3 sequences, 35% to 50% of which were seen just once. Of the sample, more than 9% is held by the ten largest clones. Sequencing used breast tumor tissue. These receptors were collected from a female donor with breast cancer. Some clones in this sample may be carry-over from other donors' samples.

This clonotype was detected many times. The gene calls are TRBV24-1 and TRBJ1-5; 8 nucleotides line up with TRBD1. There are 17 residues in the CDR3. V shed 5 bases and J 1 base; nucleotides not matched to a gene: 9. Germline assignment: CDR1 KGHDR and CDR2 SFDVKD. CDR3 region: CATSVGRGQGSNQPQHF. CDR3 bases: TGTGCCACCAGTGTCGGCAGGGGGCAGGGGAGCAATCAGCCCCAGCATTTT.

The chain is built from TRBV12-3 or TRBV12-4 and TRBJ1-6; 7 nucleotides agree with TRBD1. CDR3 length equals 14 residues. V trimming: 5 bases; J trimming: 8 bases; junction bases outside the gene matches: 6. CDR3 sequence: CASSRQGRDSPLHF. Here the CDR3 DNA reads TGTGCCAGCAGTCGACAGGGTAGGGATTCACCCCTCCACTTT.